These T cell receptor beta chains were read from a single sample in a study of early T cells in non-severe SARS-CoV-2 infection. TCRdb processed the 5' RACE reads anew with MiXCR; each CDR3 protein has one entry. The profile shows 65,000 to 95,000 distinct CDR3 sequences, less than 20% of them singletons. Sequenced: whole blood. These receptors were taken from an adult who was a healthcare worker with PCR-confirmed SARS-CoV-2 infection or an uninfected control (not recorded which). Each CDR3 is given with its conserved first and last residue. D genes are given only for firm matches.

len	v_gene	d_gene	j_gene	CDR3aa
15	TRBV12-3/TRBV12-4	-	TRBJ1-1	CASSVTGTVNTEAFF
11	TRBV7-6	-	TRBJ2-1	CASSLDNEQFF
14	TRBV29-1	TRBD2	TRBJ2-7	CSVMGAGGGYEQYF
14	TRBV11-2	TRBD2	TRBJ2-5	CASSSSGGLETQYF
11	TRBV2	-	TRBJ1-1	CASRLNTEAFF
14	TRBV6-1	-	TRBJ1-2	CASSVGAGDVGYTF
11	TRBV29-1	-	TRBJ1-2	CSVRGASGYTF
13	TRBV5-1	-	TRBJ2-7	CASSLAGSYEQYF
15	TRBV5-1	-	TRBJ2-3	CASSLGGTRTDTQYF
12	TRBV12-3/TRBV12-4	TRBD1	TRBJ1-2	CASSWTGDGYTF
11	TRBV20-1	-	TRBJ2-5	CSARMLETQYF
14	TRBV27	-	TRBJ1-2	CASSSDRFNYGYTF
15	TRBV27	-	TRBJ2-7	CASSLVPGLSYEQYF
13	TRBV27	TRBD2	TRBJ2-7	CASSSGGAREQYF
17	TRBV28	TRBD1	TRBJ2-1	CASSSSGTGGIRNEQFF
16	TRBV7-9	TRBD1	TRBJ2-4	CASSLPPTGAKNIQYF
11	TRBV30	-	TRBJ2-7	CAWGQTYEQYF
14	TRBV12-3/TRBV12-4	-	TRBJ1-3	CASTGQLSGNTIYF
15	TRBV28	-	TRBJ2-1	CASSPTLWGNNEQFF
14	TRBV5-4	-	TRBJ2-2	CASRSEGYTGELFF
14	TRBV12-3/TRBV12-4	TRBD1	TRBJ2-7	CASSKRDRGYEQYF
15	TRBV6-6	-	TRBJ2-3	CATVTLSEGRGTQYF
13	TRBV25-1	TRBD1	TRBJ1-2	CASRLPGQGGYTF
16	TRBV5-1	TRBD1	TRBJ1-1	CASRRGRGDWSTEAFF
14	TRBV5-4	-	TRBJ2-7	CASRYRDGPYEQYF
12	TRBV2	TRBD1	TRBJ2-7	CAGGQGASEQYF
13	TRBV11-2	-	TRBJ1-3	CASSLDRGPTIYF
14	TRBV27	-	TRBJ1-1	CASSYRGGNTEAFF